The text below deals with one T cell receptor beta chain. The antigen remains unidentified. This entry is derived from a study of a mutant IDH1 vaccine in newly diagnosed glioma. From germline, CDR1 is ENHRY and CDR2 SYGVKD. The CDR3 extends over 14 amino acids. J was trimmed by 4 bases and V by 6 bases; bases with no gene match: 6. Stated time point: week 5, during vaccination. A 20-mer mutant IDH1 peptide at 300 ug was injected subcutaneously with topical imiquimod. Donors had new IDH1-mutant astrocytomas of WHO grade 3 or 4 (ATRX-lost). Only in-frame clones appear in the TCRdb table, and some are missing; sequencing was by immunoSEQ multiplex PCR. The table lists 30,000 to 35,000 clones, 50% to 60% of them singletons.

The specimen was PBMCs, collected from a glioma patient whose treatment included an IDH1 peptide vaccine. This rearrangement joins TRBV10-3 to TRBJ1-2, with 9 bases aligning to TRBD1. This receptor was taken from a young woman with glioma. CDR3 protein: CAISPGQGLYGYTF. CDR3 DNA sequence: TGTGCCATCAGCCCGGGACAGGGCCTCTATGGCTACACCTTC.